This TCR beta chain was identified during a study of human thymus T cells. Whole-study results and caveats: Repertoires sampled from thymus and blood appeared biased in V and J gene usage.

This clone occurred once. Antigen: not known. Clones were sequenced by immunoSEQ multiplex PCR, and TCRdb holds only the in-frame ones, with some missing. The repertoire includes about 60,000 clones, about 93% of them detected once, and less than 7% sits in the top ten. Serving as donors were healthy Finnish infants, each of whom was having open corrective surgery for congenital heart defects. Blood DNA came from all available leukocytes, not a fixed cell number. The origin of this receptor is a boy under two years old with a congenital heart defect but otherwise immunologically healthy. What was sequenced was blood.

Here the CDR3 reads CASSYGGGRNTEAFF. The CDR3 DNA follows: TGTGCCAGCAGTTACGGGGGGGGGAGGAACACTGAAGCTTTCTTT. The rearrangement links TRBV6-5 to TRBJ1-1; TRBD1 might be the D (5 bases). Germline loops: CDR1 MNHEY, CDR2 SVGAGI. Trimming took off 2 bases at V and 1 base at J, with 11 bases between the two ends. The CDR3 sequence is 15 residues long.